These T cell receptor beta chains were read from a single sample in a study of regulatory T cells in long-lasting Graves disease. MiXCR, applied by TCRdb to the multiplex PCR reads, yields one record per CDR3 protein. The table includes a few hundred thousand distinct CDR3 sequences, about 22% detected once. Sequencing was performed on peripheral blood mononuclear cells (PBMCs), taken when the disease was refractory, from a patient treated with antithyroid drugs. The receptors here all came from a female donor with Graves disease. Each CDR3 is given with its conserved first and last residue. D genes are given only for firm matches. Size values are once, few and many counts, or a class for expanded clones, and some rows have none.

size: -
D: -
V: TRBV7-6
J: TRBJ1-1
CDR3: CASSLVGPNTEAFF
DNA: TGTGCCAGCAGCTTAGTGGGCCCTAACACTGAAGCTTTCTTT

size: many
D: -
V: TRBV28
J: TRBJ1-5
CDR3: CASSWGTRYSNQPQHF
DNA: TGTGCCAGCAGTTGGGGGACAAGATATAGCAATCAGCCCCAGCATTTT

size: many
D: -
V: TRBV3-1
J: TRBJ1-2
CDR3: CASSQESVYGYTF
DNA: TGTGCCAGCAGCCAAGAGAGTGTCTATGGCTACACCTTC

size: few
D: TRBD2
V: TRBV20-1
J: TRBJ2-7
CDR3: CSPKRGTSYEQYF
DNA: TGCAGTCCAAAGCGGGGGACCTCCTACGAGCAGTACTTC

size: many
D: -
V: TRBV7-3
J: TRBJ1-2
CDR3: CASSLNEGYGYTF
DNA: TGTGCCAGCAGCTTAAACGAAGGCTATGGCTACACCTTC

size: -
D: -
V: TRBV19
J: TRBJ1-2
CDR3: CASTSGQARDRYGYTF
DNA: TGTGCCAGTACCTCGGGCCAAGCGAGGGATCGTTATGGCTACACCTTC

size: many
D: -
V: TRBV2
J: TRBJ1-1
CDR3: CASIAGRKYTEAFF
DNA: TGTGCCAGCATTGCAGGGAGGAAGTACACTGAAGCTTTCTTT

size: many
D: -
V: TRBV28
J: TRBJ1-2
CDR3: CASSHDQGGGPNYGYTF
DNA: TGTGCCAGCAGTCACGACCAGGGAGGAGGCCCTAACTATGGCTACACCTTC

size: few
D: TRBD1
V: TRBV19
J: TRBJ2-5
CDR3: CASSKKTGAVEETQYF
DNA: TGTGCCAGTAGTAAAAAGACAGGGGCGGTCGAAGAGACCCAGTACTTC

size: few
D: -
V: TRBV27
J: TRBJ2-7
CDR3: CASTLDPRGSLAEQYF
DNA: TGTGCCAGCACTTTAGACCCGCGTGGGTCCCTGGCAGAGCAGTACTTC

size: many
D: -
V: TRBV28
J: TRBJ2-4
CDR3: CASRPRMGADIQYF
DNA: TGTGCCAGCAGACCCCGGATGGGAGCGGACATTCAGTACTTC

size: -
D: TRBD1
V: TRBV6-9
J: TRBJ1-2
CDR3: CASSYSNSGQSRDNYGYTF
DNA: TGTGCCAGCAGTTACTCGAACTCGGGACAGTCAAGGGACAACTATGGCTACACCTTC

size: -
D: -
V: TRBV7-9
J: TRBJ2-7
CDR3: CASSGGQLPNYEQYF
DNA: TGTGCCAGCAGCGGAGGTCAGCTTCCAAACTACGAGCAGTACTTC

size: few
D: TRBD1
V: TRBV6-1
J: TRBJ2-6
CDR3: CASVGTDRETGANVLTF
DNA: TGTGCCAGCGTCGGGACAGACAGGGAGACAGGGGCCAACGTCCTGACTTTC

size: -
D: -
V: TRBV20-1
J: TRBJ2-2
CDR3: CSAPNRAGELFF
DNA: TGCAGTGCCCCAAACAGGGCCGGGGAGCTGTTTTTT

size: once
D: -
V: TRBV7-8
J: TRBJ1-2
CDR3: CASRPWVGEGIYGYTF
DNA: TGTGCCAGCAGGCCCTGGGTCGGGGAGGGGATCTATGGCTACACCTTC

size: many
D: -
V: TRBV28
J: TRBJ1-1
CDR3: CASSPIGEGLATEAFF
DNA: TGTGCCAGCAGTCCCATTGGGGAGGGGTTGGCGACTGAAGCTTTCTTT

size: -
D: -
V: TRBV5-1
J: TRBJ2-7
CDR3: CASRLLTDYEQYF
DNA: TGCGCCAGCAGGCTCTTGACGGACTACGAGCAGTACTTC

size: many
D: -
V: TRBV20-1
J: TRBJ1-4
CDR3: CSARDGTPNEKLFF
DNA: TGCAGTGCTAGAGATGGGACACCTAATGAAAAACTGTTTTTT

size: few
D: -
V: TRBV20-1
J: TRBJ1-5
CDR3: CSARKGNQPQHF
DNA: TGCAGTGCCAGAAAGGGTAATCAGCCCCAGCATTTT

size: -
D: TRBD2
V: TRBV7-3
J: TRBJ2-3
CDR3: CASSQQPGLATDTQYF
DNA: TGTGCCAGCAGCCAACAGCCGGGACTAGCCACAGATACGCAGTATTTT

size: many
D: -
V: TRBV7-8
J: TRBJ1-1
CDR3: CASSLQGPSNTEAFF
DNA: TGTGCCAGCAGCTTACAGGGGCCCTCCAACACTGAAGCTTTCTTT

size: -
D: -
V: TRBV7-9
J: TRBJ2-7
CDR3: CASSSLIPYEQYF
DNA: TGTGCCAGCAGCTCCCTCATCCCCTACGAGCAGTACTTC

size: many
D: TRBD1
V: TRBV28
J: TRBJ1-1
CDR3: CASRTQGVNEAFF
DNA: TGTGCCAGCAGAACGCAGGGGGTCAACGAAGCTTTCTTT

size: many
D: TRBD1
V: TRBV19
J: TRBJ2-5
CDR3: CARQPGQGVSIGETQYF
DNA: TGTGCCAGACAGCCGGGACAGGGAGTTTCCATCGGAGAGACCCAGTACTTC

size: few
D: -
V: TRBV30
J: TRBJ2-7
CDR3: CAWGWAVDQTYEQYF
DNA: TGTGCCTGGGGCTGGGCGGTGGACCAAACCTACGAGCAGTACTTC

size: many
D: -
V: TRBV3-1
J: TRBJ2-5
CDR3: CASSQDWKETQYF
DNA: TGTGCCAGCAGCCAAGACTGGAAGGAGACCCAGTACTTC

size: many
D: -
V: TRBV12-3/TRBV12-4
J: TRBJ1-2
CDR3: CASSRGGTYGYTF
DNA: TGTGCCAGCAGCCGGGGGGGGACCTATGGCTACACCTTC

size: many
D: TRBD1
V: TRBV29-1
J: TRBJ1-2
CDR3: CSVTGTDIPGYTF
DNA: TGCAGCGTCACCGGGACAGACATTCCGGGCTACACCTTC

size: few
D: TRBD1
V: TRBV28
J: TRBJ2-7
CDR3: CASRGQGADEQYF
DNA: TGTGCCAGCAGGGGACAGGGGGCCGACGAGCAGTACTTC

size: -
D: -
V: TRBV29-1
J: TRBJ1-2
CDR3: CSVAVGTGEGYTF
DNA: TGCAGCGTAGCCGTGGGCACCGGGGAGGGCTACACCTTC

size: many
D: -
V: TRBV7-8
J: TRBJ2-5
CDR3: CASSLARYRETQYF
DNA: TGTGCCAGCAGCTTAGCGCGATATAGGGAGACCCAGTACTTC

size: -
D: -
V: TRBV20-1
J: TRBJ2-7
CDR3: CNGRTGQHETLFPYEQYF
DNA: TGCAATGGGCGCACTGGACAGCACGAGACTCTCTTCCCCTACGAGCAGTACTTC

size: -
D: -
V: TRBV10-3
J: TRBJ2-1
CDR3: CAISVSGIGFVNEQFF
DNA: TGTGCCATCAGTGTCTCAGGGATTGGTTTTGTGAATGAGCAGTTCTTC

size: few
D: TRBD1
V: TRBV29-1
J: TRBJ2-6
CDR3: CSVADRAPNSGANVLTF
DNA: TGCAGCGTCGCAGACAGGGCTCCTAACTCTGGGGCCAACGTCCTGACTTTC

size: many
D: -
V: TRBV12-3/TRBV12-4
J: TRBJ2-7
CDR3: CASSSNRDGWNYEQYF
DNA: TGTGCCAGCAGTTCTAACAGGGACGGTTGGAACTACGAGCAGTACTTC

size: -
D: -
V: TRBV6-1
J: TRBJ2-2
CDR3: CANPTGELFF
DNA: TGTGCCAACCCCACCGGGGAGCTGTTTTTT

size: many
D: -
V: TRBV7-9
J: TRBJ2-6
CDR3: CASSPEGGGANVLTF
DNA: TGTGCCAGCAGCCCCGAGGGTGGTGGGGCCAACGTCCTGACTTTC

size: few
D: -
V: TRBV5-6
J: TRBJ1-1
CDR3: CASSPFASRAEAFF
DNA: TGTGCCAGCAGCCCGTTTGCCAGCCGGGCTGAAGCTTTCTTT

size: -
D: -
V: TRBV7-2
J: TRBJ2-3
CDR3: CASTGGDTQYF
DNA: TGTGCCAGCACCGGAGGAGATACGCAGTATTTT

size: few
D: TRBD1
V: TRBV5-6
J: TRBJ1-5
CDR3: CASSLGTGNNQPQHF
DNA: TGTGCCAGCAGCTTGGGGACAGGGAACAATCAGCCCCAGCATTTT